One sample yielded the 17 T cell receptor beta chains listed below, sequenced in a study of cytomegalovirus exposure and HLA in healthy donors. Assay: immunoSEQ multiplex PCR; the TCRdb copy retains only in-frame clones and omits some. The table shows about 110,000 clones, with around 85% occurring only once. Sequencing was done on a sample of PBMCs. All receptors derive from a woman aged 18-30 years in good health and CMV-seronegative.

The V gene is TRBV2, the J gene TRBJ2-1, with D tentatively TRBD1 (5 bases). Per germline, CDR1 SNHLY and CDR2 FYNNEI. The length of the CDR3 is 15 residues. V shed 7 bases and J shed 1 base, with 14 bases lying between them. The CDR3 loop reads CASTWADISYNEQFF. The CDR3 DNA sequence: TGTGCCAGCACTTGGGCGGACATTTCCTACAATGAGCAGTTCTTC.

This clone was detected only once. The chain is built from TRBV11-2 and TRBJ2-2; possible D gene TRBD1, 5 bases. CDR3 length: 16 amino acids. The germline V gene has CDR1 SGHAT and CDR2 FQNNGV. V lost 5 bases and J 1 base, leaving 14 bases between the germline ends. The CDR3 region is CASSPLQGLNTGELFF. The CDR3 region has the DNA TGTGCCAGCAGCCCACTCCAGGGATTGAACACCGGGGAGCTGTTTTTT.

This chain joins TRBV6-5 and TRBJ1-5; 8 nucleotides match TRBD1. CDR1 is MNHEY, CDR2 SVGAGI, per germline. The J segment lost 5 bases and the V segment lost 4 bases, leaving 4 bases of the junction unmatched. CDR3 size: 14 residues. CDR3 in DNA: TGTGCCAGCAGTTCGGACAGGGACGATCAGCCCCAGCATTTT. Protein: CASSSDRDDQPQHF.

CDR3: CTSSQEGPRGKDEQFF. The CDR3 DNA follows: TGCACCAGCAGCCAAGAGGGTCCCAGGGGGAAGGATGAGCAGTTCTTC. The rearrangement uses TRBV1 and TRBJ2-1; the table calls TRBD1, which could not be checked here. TRBV1 is a pseudogene. The CDR3 spans 16 residues.

CDR3 in amino acids: CASSWSGGARNEQFF. The CDR3 coding sequence is TGTGCCAGCAGCTGGAGCGGGGGGGCAAGGAATGAGCAGTTCTTC. V and J are TRBV5-4 and TRBJ2-1, with 10 bases identical to TRBD2. The CDR3 has 15 amino acids. Germline CDR1 reads SGHNT; CDR2 reads YYREEE (reference sequence). V shed 3 bases and J 7 bases; nucleotides not matched to a gene: 7.

The genes are TRBV9 and TRBJ2-5; 12 bases are a match to TRBD2. The CDR3 consists of 17 residues. Trimming removed 3 bases from V and 2 bases from J; junction bases left unmatched: 8. In germline, CDR1 is SGDLS, CDR2 YYNGEE. CDR3 nucleotide sequence: TGTGCCAGCAGCGGACCACTAGCGGGGGGTTCTCAAGAGACCCAGTACTTC. Residues: CASSGPLAGGSQETQYF.

The rearrangement joins TRBV19 to TRBJ2-7; no definite D call. The germline V gene encodes CDR1 LNHDA and CDR2 SQIVND (reference sequence). The CDR3 is 15 residues long. V was clipped by 3 bases and J by 1 base, with 13 bases between them. The CDR3 DNA follows: TGTGCCAGTAGTATTGATCACTCCCGTTCCTACGAGCAGTACTTC. Encoded protein: CASSIDHSRSYEQYF.

The chain employs TRBV2 and TRBJ2-3; the D gene is possibly TRBD2 (6 bases). The germline CDR1 and CDR2 sequences are SNHLY and FYNNEI. The CDR3 contains 15 residues. V gave up 0 bases and J gave up 2 bases, with 9 bases separating them. CDR3 bases: TGTGCCAGCAGTGAAGCGGGGGGAATCACAGATACGCAGTATTTT. Translating gives CASSEAGGITDTQYF.

V gene TRBV4-1 combines with J gene TRBJ1-1; possibly TRBD1 for D (6 bases). CDR3 length: 16 residues. The germline V gene has CDR1 MGHRA and CDR2 YSYEKL. V lost 0 bases to trimming and J lost 10 bases, with 21 bases between them. The CDR3 DNA follows: TGCGCCAGCAGCCAAGAAATCTCAGGTTCGCGAGGGGGAGCTTTCTTT. Translated: CASSQEISGSRGGAFF.

J is TRBJ1-3 and V is TRBV5-1; possible D gene TRBD1, 5 bases. The germline V and J ends were trimmed by 4 bases and 0 bases, with 23 bases remaining between them. The germline gives CDR1 SGHRS, CDR2 YFSETQ. The CDR3 is 19 amino acids. The CDR3 DNA reads as TGCGCCAGCAGCCCTGGACACTGGACCTTCGAAGACTCTGGAAACACCATATATTTT. Its protein product is CASSPGHWTFEDSGNTIYF.

The V gene is TRBV10-2, the J gene TRBJ2-7; tentative D call: TRBD1 (5 bases). CDR3 length equals 14 residues. V was shortened by 2 bases and J by 3 bases, with 11 bases between the two germline ends. In germline, CDR1 is WSHSY, CDR2 SAAADI. The CDR3 nucleotides read TGCGCCAGCAGTGAGATACGAAGGGGCTACGAGCAGTACTTC. Protein: CASSEIRRGYEQYF.

The chain links TRBV6-1 to TRBJ2-7, with a tentative D call TRBD1 (7 bases). CDR1 and CDR2 (germline): MNHNS, SASEGT. Trimming stripped 5 bases from V and 5 bases from J, with 19 bases between. This CDR3 spans 15 amino acids. CDR3 protein: CASSPWGGGGNEQYF. Here the CDR3 DNA reads TGTGCCAGCAGTCCATGGGGTGGAGGGGGCAACGAGCAGTACTTC.

V gene TRBV5-6 combines with J gene TRBJ1-2; D is unresolved. The CDR3 sequence is 14 residues long. The germline CDR1 and CDR2 sequences are SGHDT and YYEEEE. Between the trimmed V and J ends, which lost 0 bases and 6 bases, there was a span of 12 bases. CDR3 nucleotides: TGTGCCAGCAGCTTGGCCGGACTAACGGATGGCTACACCTTC. It codes for CASSLAGLTDGYTF.

The gene calls are TRBV19 and TRBJ1-2; D is possibly TRBD1 (6 bases). Germline CDR1 and CDR2: LNHDA and SQIVND (reference sequence). The CDR3 consists of 13 residues. V lost 8 bases and J lost 7, with 17 bases in between. The CDR3 reads CASSRMGGLGYTF. CDR3 nucleotide sequence: TGTGCCAGTTCCCGGATGGGGGGGCTTGGCTACACCTTC.

This rearrangement joins TRBV28 to TRBJ2-7; 9 bases align to TRBD1. This CDR3 comprises 17 residues. Unmatched junction bases numbered 15, after V lost 8 bases and J lost 1 base. From germline, CDR1 is MDHEN and CDR2 SYDVKM. DNA of the CDR3: TGTGCCAGCCACCCCGACAGGGGGGGAACACCTTCCTACGAGCAGTACTTC. The encoded protein is CASHPDRGGTPSYEQYF.

The rearrangement links TRBV6-5 to TRBJ1-1, with 7 positions matching TRBD1. Germline V gene lookup returns CDR1 MNHEY and CDR2 SVGAGI. J lost 6 bases, V lost 0 bases, and 7 bases had no gene match. The CDR3 sequence is 15 residues long. The CDR3 loop reads CASSYSKRGQAEAFF. The CDR3 DNA reads TGTGCCAGCAGTTACTCGAAAAGGGGGCAGGCTGAAGCTTTCTTT.

V gene TRBV6-5 combines with J gene TRBJ2-5; 8 bases agree with TRBD1. The CDR3 is 15 residues long. In germline, CDR1 is MNHEY, CDR2 SVGAGI. Germline trimming cut 6 bases from V and 1 base from J; bases unmatched to any gene: 7. As DNA, the CDR3 is TGTGCCAGCAGGTGGACAGGGAGAGGCCAAGAGACCCAGTACTTC. Protein: CASRWTGRGQETQYF.